This TCR beta chain was obtained from a study of fetal regulatory T cell absence and autoimmunity. Study findings and constraints: Pancreas and cord blood did not differ much in TRB family usage. Compared with cord blood, pancreas showed oligoclonal TCR enrichment, some clones over 90-fold. Antigen-driven pancreatic autoimmunity before birth in IPEX was inferred from oligoclonal enrichment.

Germline assignment: CDR1 LNHDA and CDR2 SQIVND (reference sequence). The CDR3 has 14 amino acids. With 7 bases clipped from V and 4 bases from J, the junction kept 7 bases outside the gene matches. This clone was found a few times. Its antigen is currently unknown. The survey-level immunoSEQ assay was used. Libraries were prepared by immunoSEQ multiplex PCR; TCRdb keeps only in-frame clonotypes and omits some of them. The sample has 46,000 or so clones, roughly 83% seen once; the top ten hold approximately 0.45%. Sequencing was done on a sample of cord blood. This chain uses TRBV19 with TRBJ1-2; TRBD1 aligns across 9 bases. This TCR came from a newborn boy with IPEX syndrome. CDR3 sequence: CASKGTGTAYGYTF. CDR3 in DNA: TGTGCCAGTAAAGGGACAGGGACCGCCTATGGCTACACCTTC.